One and the same sample provided the 19 T cell receptor beta chains below, sequenced in a study of blood T cell repertoires in COVID-19. Repertoires were generated with immunoSEQ multiplex PCR, while TCRdb's copy carries only in-frame clones and drops some. This table holds roughly 290,000 clones, around 81% found once. The sample was peripheral blood. These receptors originate from a woman aged 45-65 years with active or convalescent COVID-19.

The chain uses TRBV18 and TRBJ2-1; possible D gene TRBD1, 5 bases. Germline CDR1 and CDR2: KGHSH and LQKENI. V lost 2 bases to trimming and J lost 6 bases, with 11 bases between them. The CDR3 has 14 amino acids. CDR3 protein: CASSPYQGSNEQFF. In DNA form, the CDR3 reads TGTGCCAGCTCACCATATCAGGGAAGCAATGAGCAGTTCTTC.

About this clone: The junction does not match germline at one end; this may be a read error. This chain links TRBV7-7 with TRBJ2-3; perhaps TRBD2 as D (6 bases). Germline loops: CDR1 SSHAT, CDR2 FNYEAQ (reference sequence). This CDR3 has 15 amino acids. The CDR3: CASSHGSGSTDTQYF. DNA for the CDR3: TGTGCTAGCAGCCACGGTAGCGGTAGCACAGATACGCAGTATTTT.

This sequence joins TRBV15 and TRBJ1-4, with 11 positions matching TRBD1. Germline V gene lookup returns CDR1 LNHNV and CDR2 YYDKDF (reference sequence). The CDR3 has 16 amino acids. The V segment lost 0 bases and the J segment 4 bases; nucleotides outside the gene matches: 1. DNA for the CDR3: TGTGCCACCAGCAGAGATGGGACAGGGGGTAATGAAAAACTGTTTTTT. This codes for CATSRDGTGGNEKLFF.

The rearrangement joins TRBV5-8 to TRBJ1-5; the D gene is possibly TRBD1 (6 bases). V was pared by 4 bases and J by 4 bases, with 15 bases between. This CDR3 has 15 amino acids. Germline V gene data show CDR1 as SGHTS and CDR2 as YDEGEE. In DNA, the CDR3 is TGTGCCAGCAGCCTGGGAGGGGGACGGAATCAGCCCCAGCATTTT. This gives the protein CASSLGGGRNQPQHF.

The V gene is TRBV7-8, the J gene TRBJ2-2, with D possibly TRBD1 on 5 matching bases. Trimming left V 3 bases short and J 0 bases short, with 8 bases between. This CDR3 spans 15 amino acids. Germline values: CDR1 SGHVS, CDR2 FQNEAQ. In DNA, the CDR3 is TGTGCCAGCAGCTTGACAGTTACGAACACCGGGGAGCTGTTTTTT. Residues: CASSLTVTNTGELFF.

The chain joins TRBV20-1 to TRBJ2-1, with a weak D call TRBD2 (5 bases). This CDR3 contains 18 residues. Trimming cost V 3 bases and J 2 bases, with 23 bases left between them. CDR1 is DFQATT and CDR2 is SNEGSKA in the germline V gene (reference sequence). CDR3 in amino acids: CSASPGLVRWDPYNEQFF. The DNA of the CDR3 is TGCAGTGCTAGTCCAGGACTGGTACGGTGGGATCCCTACAATGAGCAGTTCTTC.

Note on this clone: The sample has other DNA sequences that encode this CDR3 too. The chain is built from TRBV18 and TRBJ1-1; D unclear. V lost 3 bases and J 1 base, leaving 6 bases between the germline ends. Germline V gives CDR1 KGHSH, CDR2 LQKENI. The CDR3 is 13 residues long. In DNA, the CDR3 is TGTGCCAGCTCACCTCGGGGGAACACTGAAGCTTTCTTT. It specifies CASSPRGNTEAFF.

The chain links TRBV6-5 to TRBJ2-1; D perhaps matches TRBD2 (6 bases). Per germline, CDR1 MNHEY and CDR2 SVGAGI. With 6 bases removed from V and 6 bases from J, the gap between germline ends came to 15 bases. The CDR3 extends over 14 amino acids. The CDR3 DNA sequence: TGTGCCAGCAGCCTGGAGCGGGCAGCCAATGAGCAGTTCTTC. Translated, it gives CASSLERAANEQFF.

V and J are TRBV10-3 and TRBJ2-5, with 7 positions matching TRBD2. Unmatched junction bases numbered 2, after V lost 1 base and J lost 3 bases. CDR1 is ENHRY, CDR2 SYGVKD, per germline. The CDR3 runs 14 residues. In nucleotides, the CDR3 is TGTGCCATCAGTGAGTTGGGGACTAAAGAGACCCAGTACTTC. Translated: CAISELGTKETQYF.

The V call is TRBV9, the J call TRBJ2-2; 9 bases match TRBD1. Germline V gives CDR1 SGDLS, CDR2 YYNGEE. V dropped 3 bases and J dropped 6; count of bases not matched to a gene: 6. The length of the CDR3 is 15 residues. CDR3 coding DNA: TGTGCCAGCAGCGACCGGGACAGGGACTCCGGGGAGCTGTTTTTT. Translation: CASSDRDRDSGELFF. Variable domain in full (rest from reference TRBV9 and TRBJ2-2): DSGVTQTPKHLITATGQRVTLRCSPRSGDLSVYWYQQSLDQGLQFLIQYYNGEERAKGNILERFSAQQFPDLHSELNLSSLELGDSALYFCASSDRDRDSGELFFGEGSRLTVL.

The chain has TRBV30 and TRBJ1-2, with 11 bases lining up with TRBD1. Germline V CDR1 and CDR2: GTSNPN, SVGIG (reference sequence). Losses at the gene ends were 2 bases for V and 3 bases for J; bases not matched to a gene: 17. The CDR3 totals 19 residues. The CDR3 coding sequence is TGTGCCTGGAGTAGCGCCCTCGCCTTTGGACAGGGGGCGGACTATGGCTACACCTTC. It encodes CAWSSALAFGQGADYGYTF.

This chain uses TRBV6-5 with TRBJ2-2, with 7 bases aligning to TRBD2. This CDR3 spans 16 amino acids. Germline CDR1 reads MNHEY; CDR2 reads SVGAGI. Trimming cost V 0 bases and J 0 bases; bases outside gene matches: 1. The CDR3 bases are TGTGCCAGCAGTTACTCGGCGGGGGCGAACACCGGGGAGCTGTTTTTT. It encodes CASSYSAGANTGELFF.

The rearrangement links TRBV19 to TRBJ1-2; a weak D match, TRBD1 (5 bases). V dropped 0 bases and J dropped 0 bases, with 8 bases sitting between them. The CDR3 loop spans 15 amino acids. Germline CDR1 is LNHDA and CDR2 is SQIVND (reference sequence). The CDR3 here is CASSIDEGANYGYTF. CDR3 DNA sequence: TGTGCCAGTAGTATAGATGAAGGGGCTAACTATGGCTACACCTTC.

V is TRBV18 and J is TRBJ1-1, with no clear D. V gave up 3 bases and J gave up 0 bases, with 20 bases separating them. CDR1 and CDR2 from the germline V gene are KGHSH and LQKENI. The CDR3 extends over 18 amino acids. The CDR3 reads CASSPDGGRLPLNTEAFF. The CDR3 bases are TGTGCCAGCTCACCGGACGGAGGGAGGTTGCCGTTGAACACTGAAGCTTTCTTT. Complete variable domain (other parts from reference TRBV18 and TRBJ1-1): NAGVMQNPRHLVRRRGQEARLRCSPMKGHSHVYWYRQLPEEGLKFMVYLQKENIIDESGMPKERFSAEFPKEGPSILRIQQVVRGDSAAYFCASSPDGGRLPLNTEAFFGQGTRLTVV.

J is TRBJ1-1 and V is TRBV10-3; 7 bases match TRBD1. Per germline, CDR1 ENHRY and CDR2 SYGVKD. The CDR3 totals 17 residues. V lost 6 bases and J lost 1; bases outside the gene matches: 14. The CDR3 loop is CAIRGLTGPGGNTEAFF. CDR3 nucleotide sequence: TGTGCCATCAGGGGACTGACCGGCCCAGGGGGGAACACTGAAGCTTTCTTT.

The rearrangement uses TRBV4-1 and TRBJ2-1; 11 bases are a match to TRBD2. CDR3 length: 21 residues. V gave up 2 bases and J gave up 4 bases; unmatched junction bases: 19. The germline CDR1 and CDR2 sequences are MGHRA and YSYEKL. This CDR3 is CASSQRSGSGTSGFFYNEQFF. Here the CDR3 DNA reads TGCGCCAGCAGCCAACGAAGCGGTTCCGGGACTAGCGGTTTTTTTTACAATGAGCAGTTCTTC.

This chain joins TRBV5-1 and TRBJ2-1; D remains ambiguous. The germline V gene encodes CDR1 SGHRS and CDR2 YFSETQ. The V end lost 2 bases, the J end lost 8 bases, and 8 bases lay between the germline ends. The CDR3 is 12 residues long. The CDR3 DNA sequence: TGCGCCAGCAGCTTCCCTTCGGATGAGCAGTTCTTC. It codes for CASSFPSDEQFF.

This chain connects TRBV11-2 to TRBJ1-2; no clear D gene. Germline CDR1 is SGHAT and CDR2 is FQNNGV. The CDR3 runs 16 residues. The ends were cut back, 6 bases at V and 4 bases at J, with 21 bases in the middle. CDR3 region: CASRPIGRRRTYGYTF. For the CDR3, the DNA is TGTGCCAGCAGACCGATCGGACGGAGGCGGACCTATGGCTACACCTTC. Full variable domain (remainder filled in from reference TRBV11-2 and TRBJ1-2): EAGVAQSPRYKIIEKRQSVAFWCNPISGHATLYWYQQILGQGPKLLIQFQNNGVVDDSQLPKDRFSAERLKGVDSTLKIQPAKLEDSAVYLCASRPIGRRRTYGYTFGSGTRLTVV.

This rearrangement joins TRBV19 to TRBJ2-2; 9 nucleotides align to TRBD2. V shed 5 bases, J shed 3 bases, and the junction held 4 bases outside the gene matches. This CDR3 is built from 15 residues. The V gene's germline CDR1 is LNHDA and CDR2 SQIVND (reference sequence). The CDR3 region is CASSSWTSDTGELFF. CDR3 sequence (DNA): TGTGCCAGTAGTTCGTGGACTAGCGACACCGGGGAGCTGTTTTTT.